This T cell receptor beta chain is from a study of blood T cell repertoires in COVID-19 (dated by TCRdb to 2018 to 2021). Background for the entire study: Samples from collaborators originated in the United States, Italy and Spain and spanned both the acute and convalescent phases of COVID-19. HLA class I and class II types, where available, came from metadata supplied by the sample provider rather than from assay-based typing. The repertoires were released in a freely available public database meant as a resource for research on the immune response to SARS-CoV-2. Sample metadata almost always included a de-identified subject ID, COVID-19 status, age in years and sex. Subjects who had been exposed to COVID-19, were actively infected with it, or had recovered from it provided the deeply sampled blood TCRbeta repertoires that made up the dataset. The prospective study material was composed of cDNA or gDNA derived from T cells, B-cell-depleted T cells, or PBMCs. The samples were drawn from the first 160 participants of the ongoing ImmuneRACE study and from 1,254 subjects provided by 6 global collaborators.

As for this clone: Its antigen has not been determined. The record has no base qualities; no much larger clone is one base away.

TCRbeta CDR3 regions were amplified from genomic DNA by means of the immunoSEQ Assay, a bias-controlled multiplex PCR. In the original analysis: The number of nucleated cells in each sample was estimated from the amplification of reference gene primers within the assay. To quantify the absolute abundance of each unique TCRbeta CDR3 rearrangement, sequence reads were collapsed and filtered. For each sample, productive Simpson clonality was calculated as the square root of Simpson's diversity index over productive rearrangements. TCRdb stores this immuneACCESS table with in-frame sequences only. Part of the clones is absent; in the studies checked, under half of the shortfall reflects unresolved V genes, and no reason is known for the rest. That table supplies the V and J calls and clone size; D and trimming were determined from the DNA. The sample yields a few hundred thousand clones; roughly 91% were counted once. About 0.8% of the sample is taken by the ten largest.

Each collaborating institution followed its own protocols to collect whole blood in K2EDTA tubes. For TCRbeta analysis, collaborator samples were shipped as frozen whole blood, as isolated PBMCs, or as DNA extracted from either sample type. General conclusions and limits of the study: Clinical and demographic metadata were provided uncurated, with the amount varying by source and participant.

This TCR was recovered from a man aged 30-40 years with acute or convalescent COVID-19. What was sequenced was peripheral blood.

The DNA is as follows: TGCGCCAGCGACTGGGGGGGCCGCGATACGCAGTATTTT. Its translation reads: CASDWGGRDTQYF. Here the chain combines TRBV5-1 and TRBJ2-3; tentative D gene TRBD2, with 7 bases matching. Taken from cysteine to phenylalanine, the CDR3 has 13 residues. This entry keeps only the CDR3 DNA: 39 bases, framed from base 1. V is pared back by 7 bases and J by 6 bases, with 15 bases lying between the germline termini. As encoded in the germline V gene, CDR1 is SGHRS while CDR2 is YFSETQ.